This entry describes one TCR beta chain. Its specificity is not known. The data originate from a study of early T cells in non-severe SARS-CoV-2 infection. Background on the study: Investigators sequenced bulk RNA drawn from unsorted whole blood, and chains remained unpaired.

In the library, individual cDNA molecules carried attached unique molecular identifiers. TCRdb passed the 5' RACE reads through MiXCR, listing each CDR3 protein once. Counted here are roughly 62,000 distinct CDR3 sequences, more than 7.5% occurring once; the ten biggest clones make up 3% to 4%. The CDR3 sequence is 15 residues long. Germline V gene lookup returns CDR1 SQVTM and CDR2 ANQGSEA. Trimming removed 2 bases at V and 9 bases at J, with 20 bases between. General observations from the study: Matching with VDJdb favored anti-spike CD8 responses (missing private and CD4 specificities).

This receptor was identified in an adult who was a healthcare worker with PCR-confirmed SARS-CoV-2 infection or an uninfected control (not recorded which). The chain employs TRBV29-1 and TRBJ2-1; D might be TRBD2 (5 bases). Specimen: whole blood. The DNA of the CDR3 is TGCAGCGTTGAAATACGGGGTCAGTTCCGCGTTGAGCAGTTCTTC. It yields the protein CSVEIRGQFRVEQFF.